The source of this TCR beta chain is a study of neoadjuvant anti-PD-1 for oral cavity cancer (dated by TCRdb to 2020 to 2023). About the full investigation: Before undergoing curative-intent surgical resection, most patients got three to four biweekly nivolumab doses at 3 mg/kg. A 33% response rate was observed in the parent correlative cohort, in which around eleven patients were included. For patients who did not progress, a fourth nivolumab dose was given around day 43, followed by definitive surgical resection on days 50-56. Under RECIST 1.1, patients with complete response, partial response or stable disease were classed as responders, and patients with progression were classed as non-responders. Overall study outcomes, separate from this receptor: After neoadjuvant nivolumab, significantly higher T cell clonality (Gini index) was found within PBMCs in non-responders than in responders. Higher pretreatment blood Treg/Th17 ratios correlated with both higher pretreatment blood TCRbeta clonality and lower post-treatment tumor TCRbeta clonality. The TCR analyses had only three patients in each response group, and the authors called for validation in larger cohorts.

On this clone: Its antigen target is currently unknown. No base quality information exists; no much larger clone differs at one position.

According to the study, the label for this sample's time point signals: before neoadjuvant nivolumab. None of the patients had received prior systemic or radiation treatment, and all were newly diagnosed with stage II-IVA oral cavity squamous cell carcinoma. Everyone in the cohort had locally advanced, HPV-negative oral cavity squamous cell carcinoma. Peripheral blood mononuclear cells were analyzed directly and were not maintained or expanded in culture. The samples were drawn from a longitudinal correlative study tied to a single-arm phase II trial testing neoadjuvant nivolumab in oral cavity squamous cell carcinoma. Subject-matched pre- and post-treatment PBMCs and tumors from three responders and three non-responders were subjected to genomic DNA-based TCRbeta sequencing. Peripheral blood mononuclear cells were collected before nivolumab treatment and were collected again after treatment, at the time of surgery. The Maxwell RSC DNA from Cells kit was used to isolate genomic DNA from PBMCs.

CDR1 SQVTM and CDR2 ANQGSEA are derived from the germline V gene. From cysteine to phenylalanine, the CDR3 is 13 amino acids long. The CDR3 DNA has 39 bases and is translated from base 1. Deletion took 8 bases off V and 4 bases off J, with a span of 17 bases between the germline ends. For deep sequencing of PBMC libraries, mostly 450 to 500 ng of input genomic DNA was used, and six replicates were run per sample. TCRbeta libraries were prepared with the immunoSEQ hsTCRbeta kit according to the manufacturer's instructions. The finished libraries were brought together in one pool at roughly 2.7 nM, which was then read using an Illumina NovaSeq 6000 S4 flow cell. Processing in the source paper ran as follows. The immunoSEQ Analyzer was used for raw data preprocessing and quality control. The analysis was restricted to productive rearrangements, with each unique CDR3 amino acid sequence defining a clonotype. Repertoire clonality was estimated as the Gini-Simpson index, computed with the R package tcR. Student's t test was used to compare Gini indices, while Pearson correlation assessed associations with tumor size change. Imported from immuneACCESS, the table was reduced by TCRdb to in-frame sequences with V and J called. These copies leave out some clones; in studies compared against another copy, an unresolved V gene accounts for under half, and the cause of the remainder is not known. The V and J calls and clone size are taken from that table; D and trimming were inferred from the DNA. For this sample there are 15,000 to 20,000 clones; 50% to 65% appear just once. Jointly, the top ten make up around 3% of the sample.

The chain links TRBV29-1 with TRBJ2-5; the D gene could be either TRBD1 or TRBD2, each agreeing at 5 bases. The specimen was PBMCs, collected before nivolumab (anti-PD-1) treatment. The TCR sequence derives from a person between 40 and 85 years old with oral cavity squamous cell carcinoma. Read as DNA, the sequence is TGCAGCTCCCGGGGCAATACAAGAGAGACCCAGTACTTC. Its product reads: CSSRGNTRETQYF.